Below are 12 T cell receptor beta chains sequenced from a single sample in a study of post-analysis software for immune sequencing data. General study results and limits: Five or six TRBV segments, TRBV5-6, TRBV5-1 and TRBV20-1 among them, were found more frequent in patients than controls.

TCR beta libraries were prepared from cDNA with unique molecular identifiers. Via MiXCR, TCRdb re-called the PCR reads, giving one row per CDR3 protein. The data contain around 400,000 distinct CDR3 sequences, 39% of them singletons. No antigens are known for them. The sequencing sample was made of blood. Receptors originate from a girl aged 2-10 years with multiple sclerosis.

The chain couples TRBV15 to TRBJ1-1; unclear D gene. Trimming removed 1 base from V and 9 bases from J, with 9 bases in between. This CDR3 spans 12 amino acids. CDR1 is LNHNV and CDR2 is YYDKDF in the germline V gene (reference sequence). The CDR3 nucleotides read TGTGCCACCAGCAGAGGTTCGGGGAAAGCTTTCTTT. Protein: CATSRGSGKAFF.

The chain employs TRBV12-3 or TRBV12-4 and TRBJ1-2; 7 bases agree with TRBD1. The J segment lost 1 base and the V segment lost 5 bases, leaving 10 bases of the junction unmatched. CDR3 length: 16 residues. This CDR3 is CASSLQGQVFNYGYTF. CDR3 in DNA: TGTGCCAGCAGTCTCCAAGGACAGGTCTTTAACTATGGCTACACCTTC.

This clonotype has more than one count but fewer than ten. J is TRBJ2-3 and V is TRBV4-3, with D maybe TRBD1 (6 bases). Germline V lookup: CDR1 LGHNA, CDR2 YSLEER. Trimming took off 0 bases at V and 3 bases at J, with 22 bases between the two ends. This CDR3 has 19 amino acids. This CDR3 reads CASSQDFYGEDRYTDTQYF. CDR3 nucleotide sequence: TGCGCCAGCAGCCAAGATTTTTACGGTGAGGACAGATATACAGATACGCAGTATTTT.

The table lists this clonotype with a few counts. The CDR3 coding sequence is TGCAGTGCTCCTTCTAGCGATGGCACAGATACGCAGTATTTT. Translated: CSAPSSDGTDTQYF. The V call is TRBV20-1, the J call TRBJ2-3, with D possibly TRBD2 on 6 matching bases. Germline lookup yields CDR1 DFQATT and CDR2 SNEGSKA (reference sequence). The CDR3 is made up of 14 amino acids. Trimming shortened V by 5 bases and J by 1 base, and 13 bases separated the two germline ends.

This clonotype was observed a handful of times. The chain employs TRBV7-2 and TRBJ2-1, with TRBD2 matching over 10 bases. The CDR3 length is 16 residues. The germline CDR1 and CDR2 sequences are SGHTA and FQGNSA. The V and J ends lost 6 bases and 8 bases, in that order; junction bases with no gene match: 13. CDR3 nucleotides: TGTGCCAGCAGGCTTCTAGCGGGAGCTATTTTCGATGAGCAGTTCTTC. Its translation is CASRLLAGAIFDEQFF.

The chain carries TRBV20-1 and TRBJ2-7, with D hard to call. Trimming removed 0 bases from V and 0 bases from J, with 9 bases in between. This CDR3 is built from 14 residues. Germline loops: CDR1 DFQATT, CDR2 SNEGSKA (reference sequence). CDR3 residues: CSARDLVSSYEQYF. The CDR3 region has the DNA TGCAGTGCTAGAGATCTCGTGAGCTCCTACGAGCAGTACTTC.

J is TRBJ1-1 and V is TRBV10-3; D ambiguous. The CDR3 contains 13 residues. V shed 2 bases and J shed 1 base, with 5 bases lying between them. Germline V gives CDR1 ENHRY, CDR2 SYGVKD. This chain's CDR3 is CAISEEGNTEAFF. CDR3 coding DNA: TGTGCCATCAGTGAGGAGGGGAACACTGAAGCTTTCTTT.

This clonotype appeared a single time. The chain combines TRBV5-1 with TRBJ2-4; D is unclear. The J call may not be correct, given that the DNA end is closer to TRBJ2-7. The CDR3 sequence is 14 residues long. In germline, CDR1 is SGHRS, CDR2 YFSETQ. The CDR3 region has the DNA TGCGCCAGCAGCTTGGAATCAGCAACCTACGAGCAGTACTTC. Translation gives CASSLESATYEQYF.

The V call is TRBV27, the J call TRBJ2-7; tentatively, D is TRBD1 or TRBD2 (5 bases each). Trimming cost V 5 bases and J 2 bases, with 13 bases left between them. The CDR3 has 14 amino acids. The germline gives CDR1 MNHEY, CDR2 SMNVEV (reference sequence). Here the CDR3 reads CASSPVGPTYEQYF. For the CDR3, the DNA is TGTGCCAGCAGTCCCGTGGGACCAACCTACGAGCAGTACTTC.

There are a few counts of this clonotype. The J gene is TRBJ2-7, the V gene TRBV5-6, with a possible D match to TRBD2 (6 bases). CDR1 and CDR2 from the germline V gene are SGHDT and YYEEEE. The V and J ends lost 4 bases and 2 bases respectively, with 16 bases between them. The CDR3 extends over 15 amino acids. This CDR3 reads CASSPIAGTTYEQYF. The CDR3 DNA reads TGTGCCAGCAGCCCCATCGCGGGGACGACCTACGAGCAGTACTTC.

The chain combines TRBV5-6 with TRBJ2-5; TRBD2 aligns across 9 bases. CDR1 SGHDT and CDR2 YYEEEE come from the germline V gene. The CDR3 is 15 amino acids. V was clipped by 4 bases and J by 5 bases; unmatched bases: 9. CDR3 nucleotide sequence: TGTGCCAGCAGCCCCATAGCGGGAGAGGTCGAGACCCAGTACTTC. Protein product: CASSPIAGEVETQYF. The full variable domain, rest sourced from reference TRBV5-6 and TRBJ2-5, is DAGVTQSPTHLIKTRGQQVTLRCSPKSGHDTVSWYQQALGQGPQFIFQYYEEEERQRGNFPDRFSGHQFPNYSSELNVNALLLGDSALYLCASSPIAGEVETQYFGPGTRLLVL.

J is TRBJ2-1 and V is TRBV14, with 11 bases fitting TRBD2. The V and J ends lost 1 base and 4 bases, in that order; junction bases with no gene match: 6. The CDR3 has 17 residues. Germline V CDR1 and CDR2: SGHDN, FVKESK. CDR3 coding DNA: TGTGCCAGCAGCCAAGGGTTCCTAGCGGGAGGTTACAATGAGCAGTTCTTC. Amino acids: CASSQGFLAGGYNEQFF.